This T cell receptor beta chain was recorded in a study of shared clonotypes between healthy human individuals. On the study more broadly: CD8 memory received one plate per donor, CD8 naive two, CD4 memory three and CD4 naive three.

Division of CD4+ cells produced a CD45RA+ naive subset and a CD45RA-negative memory subset. The repertoire was sequenced with immunoSEQ multiplex PCR; TCRdb's copy has only in-frame clones and lacks some. The table has around 1,000,000 clones, 60% to 80% seen once; the top ten hold over 0.8%. This receptor was taken from a man between 18 and 35 years old in good health. Some clones in this sample may be carry-over from other donors' samples. The sample taken for sequencing was memory CD4+ T cells from PBMCs. Subset of the sample: CD45RA-negative fraction.

The DNA of the CDR3 is TGCGCCAGCAGCCTATTCCCTGTGACTAGCGGGGGCGTAACTAGCACAGATACGCAGTATTTT. Encoded protein: CASSLFPVTSGGVTSTDTQYF. This rearrangement joins TRBV4-1 to TRBJ2-3, with 12 positions matching TRBD2. Per germline, CDR1 MGHRA and CDR2 YSYEKL. The CDR3 contains 21 residues. The ends lost 4 bases at V and 0 bases at J; junction bases unmatched: 17.